A selection of T cell receptor beta chains follows, all from one sample in a study of T cells in Graves' hyperthyroidism and ophthalmopathy. TCRdb passed the multiplex PCR reads through MiXCR, listing each CDR3 protein once. The sample includes over 500,000 distinct CDR3 sequences, 46% of them seen just once. The specimen sequenced was peripheral blood or thyroid tissue (not recorded which). These receptors were obtained from an adult woman with Graves' disease, either hyperthyroidism or ophthalmopathy (not recorded which). The CDR3 runs from the conserved cysteine through the conserved F or W. The D gene is left open where the match is weak. Some rows have no size entry. The others give once, few or many, or a class for an expanded clone.

>TRBV29-1|TRBJ2-7|.|.|15
TGCAGCGTTGAGAATGCGGCAGGGTCCGCCTACGAGCAGTACTTC
CSVENAAGSAYEQYF
>TRBV15|TRBJ1-2|.|.|15
TGTGCCACCAGCAGACTGGCGGGGACGCTTCCTGGCTACACCTTC
CATSRLAGTLPGYTF
>TRBV9|TRBJ2-6|.|many|15
TGTGCCAGCAGCGTAGAAAGGGCCGGGGCCAACGTCCTGACTTTC
CASSVERAGANVLTF
>TRBV29-1|TRBJ2-7|TRBD1|.|13
TGCAGCGTGATGACAGGGACCACCGGGGAGCAGTACTTC
CSVMTGTTGEQYF
>TRBV12-3/TRBV12-4|TRBJ1-2|.|many|14
TGTGCCAGCAGTTTAGGGGTCGAAGGTGGTGGCTACACCTTC
CASSLGVEGGGYTF
>TRBV10-2|TRBJ2-3|TRBD2|.|14
TGCGCCAGCAGACCGGGGGGAAGCACAGATACGCAGTATTTT
CASRPGGSTDTQYF
>TRBV20-1|TRBJ2-7|.|few|12
TGCAGTGCCTCTCATCGGGCGGATAAGCAGTACTTC
CSASHRADKQYF
>TRBV9|TRBJ1-6|.|many|16
TGTGCCAGCAGCGTAGATGCGGGGGCGCGGAATTCACCCCTCCACTTT
CASSVDAGARNSPLHF
>TRBV25-1|TRBJ1-5|.|.|14
TGTGCCAGCAGTGACAGTGACAGCAATCAGCCCCAGCATTTT
CASSDSDSNQPQHF
>TRBV5-1|TRBJ2-3|.|few|17
TGCGCCAGCAGCTTGGCCCCTCAGCCAGCTAGCACAGATACGCAGTATTTT
CASSLAPQPASTDTQYF
>TRBV13|TRBJ2-6|.|.|15
TGTGCCAGCAGCTTCTACGGGTCTGGGGCCAACGTCCTGACTTTC
CASSFYGSGANVLTF
>TRBV20-1|TRBJ1-5|.|.|11
TGCAGTGTCAGAGGGCATCAGCCCCAGCATTTT
CSVRGHQPQHF
>TRBV7-9|TRBJ1-5|.|.|15
TGTGCCAGCAGCTTAAAACTGGGACATAGGCAGCCCCAGCATTTT
CASSLKLGHRQPQHF
>TRBV7-2|TRBJ2-5|TRBD2|.|16
TGTGCCAGCAGTCTAACCGGGACTAGCGGGAGAGAGACCCAGTACTTC
CASSLTGTSGRETQYF
>TRBV29-1|TRBJ2-7|TRBD1|.|13
TGCAGCGTAGGGACAGGGGTGAACTACGAGCAGTACTTC
CSVGTGVNYEQYF
>TRBV2|TRBJ1-4|.|.|14
TGTGCCAGCAAGGTGCGGGGTTTGGACGGAAAACTGTTTTTT
CASKVRGLDGKLFF
>TRBV4-1|TRBJ2-6|.|many|16
TGCGCCAGCAGCCAAGATCGGGCTTCTGGGGCCAACGTCCTGACTTTC
CASSQDRASGANVLTF
>TRBV2|TRBJ1-2|.|.|18
TGTGCCAGCAGTGGAACGCACCGGGAATCACCCCTCCACTATGGCTACACCTTC
CASSGTHRESPLHYGYTF
>TRBV24-1|TRBJ2-1|TRBD2|few|16
TGTGCCACCAGTGATCCTTCCAGCGGGAGGGCCAATGAGCAGTTCTTC
CATSDPSSGRANEQFF
>TRBV5-1|TRBJ2-2|TRBD1|many|16
TGCGCCAGCAGCTCGGGACAGGGGTTTATATCCGGGGAGCTGTTTTTT
CASSSGQGFISGELFF
>TRBV10-3|TRBJ1-1|.|few|14
TGTGCCATCAGTCGGCAGGCCCTAAACACTGAAGCTTTCTTT
CAISRQALNTEAFF
>TRBV25-1|TRBJ1-5|.|.|16
TGTGCCAGCAGTGAAGGGGGGGTATCGAGGGGTCAGCCCCAGCATTTT
CASSEGGVSRGQPQHF
>TRBV7-8|TRBJ2-7|.|.|15
TGTGCCAGCAGCTTAAGACAGAGCTCCTACAATGAGCAGTACTTC
CASSLRQSSYNEQYF
>TRBV7-8|TRBJ2-5|TRBD1|many|15
TGTGCCAGCAGCCCCCTCGGGACAGTCGAAGAGACCCAGTACTTC
CASSPLGTVEETQYF
>TRBV29-1|TRBJ1-2|.|few|13
TGCAGCGTTGAAGCGGTCCAGGGGTATGGCTACACCTTC
CSVEAVQGYGYTF
>TRBV7-9|TRBJ1-4|.|many|16
TGTGCCAGCAGCCTAAGCGGGACGGCAACTAATGAAAAACTGTTTTTT
CASSLSGTATNEKLFF
>TRBV19|TRBJ1-5|TRBD1|many|20
TGTGCCAGTAGTATTTACCCCCACCGGACAGGGCGGGAGGGCAATCAGCCCCAGCATTTT
CASSIYPHRTGREGNQPQHF
>TRBV28|TRBJ1-4|.|few|14
TGTGCCAGCAGAAAGACAGGAGATAATGAAAAACTGTTTTTT
CASRKTGDNEKLFF
>TRBV2|TRBJ2-7|.|.|16
TGTGCCAGCAGGGGACGGGCGGATTCCCGATCGGATGAGCAGTACTTC
CASRGRADSRSDEQYF
>TRBV10-3|TRBJ1-5|.|many|13
TGTGCCATCAGTGAGCTGAGCAATCAGCCCCAGCATTTT
CAISELSNQPQHF
>TRBV7-3|TRBJ2-2|.|many|15
TGCGCCAGCAGCTTGCGACAGGGAGGCACCGGGGAGCTGTTTTTT
CASSLRQGGTGELFF
>TRBV9|TRBJ2-7|TRBD1|.|15
TGTGCCAGCTTTGTCGGACAGGGGGCAATAGACGAGCAGTACTTC
CASFVGQGAIDEQYF
>TRBV7-2|TRBJ1-2|TRBD1|.|13
TGTGCCAGCAGCCCCTGGACAGGGGAGGGCTACACCTTC
CASSPWTGEGYTF
>TRBV7-2|TRBJ1-1|.|.|13
TGTGCCAGCAGCTTAGCCCTCTCTCTAGTAGCTTTCTTT
CASSLALSLVAFF
>TRBV10-3|TRBJ2-7|TRBD2|.|16
TGTGCCATCAGTGAGTCGGAGGCTAGCGGGGCCCGGGAGCAGTACTTC
CAISESEASGAREQYF
>TRBV15|TRBJ2-5|.|.|16
TGTGCCACCAGCAGAGATGGAACGACCCCTCAAGAGACCCAGTACTTC
CATSRDGTTPQETQYF
>TRBV7-3|TRBJ2-5|TRBD2|.|15
TGTGCCAGCAGCCGGGTAGCGGGATACCAAGAGACCCAGTACTTC
CASSRVAGYQETQYF
>TRBV7-2|TRBJ1-5|.|.|15
TGTGCCAGCAGCTTTAATGGACAGACTGGAGAGCCCCAGCATTTT
CASSFNGQTGEPQHF
>TRBV15|TRBJ2-7|.|.|14
TGTGCCACCAGTCTTACCGGACAGAACTACGAGCAGTACTTC
CATSLTGQNYEQYF
>TRBV7-8|TRBJ1-2|TRBD1|.|14
TGTGCCAGCAGCCCGAGGGACAGTATCTATGGCTACACCTTC
CASSPRDSIYGYTF
>TRBV7-3|TRBJ2-5|.|.|22
.
CASSFYICSPRGGGALQETQYF
>TRBV19|TRBJ1-1|TRBD1|.|15
TGTGCCAGTAGTCAGGGGGGCAACTTGAACACTGAAGCTTTCTTT
CASSQGGNLNTEAFF
>TRBV29-1|TRBJ2-7|.|.|13
TGCAGCGTTGAAGGGGGAGGCGCCTACGAGCAGTACTTC
CSVEGGGAYEQYF
>TRBV6-5|TRBJ1-5|.|many|14
TGTGCCAGCAGGACCCGGACGGGCAATCAGCCCCAGCATTTT
CASRTRTGNQPQHF
>TRBV7-2|TRBJ2-1|.|.|15
TGTGCCAGCAGCTTAAGCGCGGGTCAACTCAATGAGCAGTTATTC
CASSLSAGQLNEQLF
>TRBV10-3|TRBJ1-1|.|.|11
TGTGCCGTCGGACAGACCCTTGAAGCTTTCTTT
CAVGQTLEAFF
>TRBV24-1|TRBJ2-5|.|few|13
TGTGCCACCAAGGACCGGGACGTGGAGACCCAGTACTTC
CATKDRDVETQYF
>TRBV10-3|TRBJ1-2|TRBD1|.|13
TGTGCCATCAGAGGGGGCGATATCTATGGCTACACCTTC
CAIRGGDIYGYTF
>TRBV7-9|TRBJ1-4|TRBD1|.|14
TGTGCCAGCAGCCCTTGGACAGGGGATGAAAAACTGTTTTTT
CASSPWTGDEKLFF
>TRBV2|TRBJ1-5|.|many|15
TGTGCCAGCAGGCTACAGGGAATTGGTAATCAGCCCCAGCATTTT
CASRLQGIGNQPQHF
>TRBV4-2|TRBJ1-5|TRBD1|many|15
TGTGCCAGCAGCCAAGACGGGACAGGGCTGCCGCCCCAGCATTTT
CASSQDGTGLPPQHF
>TRBV28|TRBJ1-5|.|few|16
TGTGCCAGCAGCCCTATAGGTAGGGGTGGCAATCAGCCCCAGCATTTT
CASSPIGRGGNQPQHF
>TRBV9|TRBJ1-5|.|many|13
TGTGCCAGCAGCGTAGGTCCGGATCAGCCCCAGCATTTT
CASSVGPDQPQHF
>TRBV29-1|TRBJ1-2|.|.|12
TGCAGCGTCTCCATTGGGGGCTTCGGCTACACCTTC
CSVSIGGFGYTF
>TRBV12-3/TRBV12-4|TRBJ1-5|.|.|13
TGTGCCAGCAGTTTTAGGGTTAGTCAGCCCCAGCATTTT
CASSFRVSQPQHF
>TRBV6-5|TRBJ1-2|TRBD1|many|13
TGTGCCAGCTCCGACAGGGCCAACTATGGCTACACCTTC
CASSDRANYGYTF
>TRBV10-3|TRBJ2-1|.|few|14
TGTGCCATCCGCTACTCCGAACTGTACAATGAGCAGTTCTTC
CAIRYSELYNEQFF
>TRBV3-1|TRBJ1-1|.|.|13
TGTGCCAGCAGCCAAGTGGGGACAACTGAAGCTTTCTTT
CASSQVGTTEAFF
>TRBV20-1|TRBJ1-6|TRBD1|.|14
TGCAGTGCTGGAAGGGGGACAGGGTTTTCACCCCTCCACTTT
CSAGRGTGFSPLHF
>TRBV10-2|TRBJ2-7|TRBD2|few|16
TGCGCCAGCAGTGGGACTAGCGGGAGAGGCTCCTACGAGCAGTACTTC
CASSGTSGRGSYEQYF